The clone carrying this TCR beta chain was observed a few times. The data were produced by immunoSEQ multiplex PCR, yet TCRdb's version contains in-frame clones alone and is incomplete. There are 200,000 or so clones in the sample; 80% to 85% occur only once, and approximately 10% lies in the top ten. The data derive from a study of blood T cell repertoires in COVID-19. CDR3 length equals 14 residues. V lost 5 bases and J lost 3, with 14 bases in between. Germline lookup yields CDR1 PRHDT and CDR2 FYEKMQ (reference sequence). Sequences were obtained from peripheral blood. The clonotype originates from a woman of 80 years or more with COVID-19, enrolled during active disease. The rearrangement uses TRBV13 and TRBJ2-7, with D maybe TRBD1 (5 bases). The CDR3 nucleotides read TGTGCCAGCAGCCGAAGACAGAACTACTACGAGCAGTACTTC. Translation gives CASSRRQNYYEQYF.